The 17 T cell receptor beta chains given below trace back to one sample, sequenced in a study of T cell responses to AZD1222 COVID-19 vaccine. Assay: immunoSEQ multiplex PCR; the TCRdb copy retains only in-frame clones and omits some. This table holds approximately 100,000 clones, about 88% found once. Sequencing was performed on peripheral blood, taken on day 0 of AZD1222 vaccination. The receptors derive from an adult in good health.

The V gene is TRBV28, the J gene TRBJ2-7; 8 bases match TRBD1. Trimming cost V 5 bases and J 7 bases; bases outside gene matches: 13. The CDR3 contains 15 residues. Germline loops: CDR1 MDHEN, CDR2 SYDVKM. The CDR3 coding sequence is TGTGCCAGCAGTCCTGGACAGGGACCAGTCGGTGAGCAGTACTTC. Translation: CASSPGQGPVGEQYF.

The CDR3, as DNA: TGTGCCAGCAGTGTCGCACCCGAGGGGACCGGGGAGCTGTTTTTT. It translates to CASSVAPEGTGELFF. The J gene is TRBJ2-2, the V gene TRBV2; possibly TRBD1 or TRBD2 for D (5 bases each). This CDR3 comprises 15 residues. V gave up 4 bases and J gave up 5 bases, with 14 bases separating them. Looked up from germline, CDR1 is SNHLY and CDR2 is FYNNEI.

This chain links TRBV6-5 with TRBJ1-2; D perhaps matches TRBD1 (5 bases). The CDR3 runs 15 residues. The germline V and J ends were trimmed by 6 bases and 5 bases, with 19 bases remaining between them. The germline V gene has CDR1 MNHEY and CDR2 SVGAGI. CDR3 DNA: TGTGCCAGCAGGAAAGGGGAGATTGTGGGATATGGCTACACCTTC. This translates into CASRKGEIVGYGYTF.

V gene TRBV27 combines with J gene TRBJ1-5; D might be TRBD1 (6 bases). V dropped 6 bases and J dropped 6 bases, with 15 bases sitting between them. This CDR3 is built from 14 residues. The germline gives CDR1 MNHEY, CDR2 SMNVEV (reference sequence). The DNA of the CDR3 is TGTGCCAGCAGCCAAACAGGGAGCGTTCAGCCCCAGCATTTT. It specifies CASSQTGSVQPQHF.

This chain uses TRBV2 with TRBJ1-5, with D perhaps TRBD1 (5 bases). With 4 bases removed from V and 2 bases from J, the gap between germline ends came to 9 bases. This CDR3 comprises 14 residues. Per germline, CDR1 SNHLY and CDR2 FYNNEI. CDR3 sequence: CASSVWGGNQPQHF. CDR3 bases: TGTGCCAGCAGTGTGTGGGGGGGCAATCAGCCCCAGCATTTT.

The chain links TRBV18 to TRBJ2-1, with D maybe TRBD2 (6 bases). Germline values: CDR1 KGHSH, CDR2 LQKENI. Deletions cut 3 bases from V and 12 bases from J, with 15 bases between. CDR3 size: 13 residues. CDR3 nucleotide sequence: TGTGCCAGCTCACCCCTCTCCAGGGAGGTGCAGTTCTTC. Protein: CASSPLSREVQFF.

The CDR3 sequence: CATRSSGLYNEQFF. CDR3 bases: TGTGCCACCAGGTCTAGCGGGCTTTACAATGAGCAGTTCTTC. This chain links TRBV15 with TRBJ2-1; 8 positions match TRBD2. The germline V gene encodes CDR1 LNHNV and CDR2 YYDKDF (reference sequence). V shed 6 bases, J shed 4 bases, and the junction held 5 bases outside the gene matches. The CDR3 totals 14 residues.

The V call is TRBV29-1, the J call TRBJ1-2, with D tentatively TRBD1 (5 bases). CDR3 length: 11 amino acids. CDR1 SQVTM and CDR2 ANQGSEA come from the germline V gene. Trimming cost V 2 bases and J 8 bases, with 9 bases left between them. DNA of the CDR3: TGCAGCGTTGAAATGCGGGACGGCTACACCTTC. As protein: CSVEMRDGYTF.

This clone was detected only a few times. The chain joins TRBV21-1 to TRBJ1-5; the D call TRBD1 from the table was never checked on the DNA. TRBV21-1 is a pseudogene locus. The CDR3 spans 15 residues. The CDR3 DNA follows: TGTGCCAGCAGCAACTACGGGACAGGGAAACAGCCCCAGCATTTT. This gives the protein CASSNYGTGKQPQHF.

The rearrangement joins TRBV27 to TRBJ1-1, with 8 bases identical to TRBD1. Germline CDR1 MNHEY, CDR2 SMNVEV (reference sequence). With V trimmed by 5 bases and J by 4 bases, 9 bases remained unmatched. CDR3 length equals 15 residues. The CDR3 loop reads CASSTSGTGFTEAFF. The CDR3 DNA is TGTGCCAGCAGTACCTCTGGGACAGGATTCACTGAAGCTTTCTTT.

This chain joins TRBV18 and TRBJ1-6; D call uncertain. Trimming took 4 bases from V and 8 from J, leaving 9 bases between them. The CDR3 sequence is 13 residues long. The germline gives CDR1 KGHSH, CDR2 LQKENI. This CDR3 reads CASSRGMDSPLHF. CDR3 nucleotide sequence: TGTGCCAGCTCACGTGGGATGGATTCACCCCTCCACTTT.

This chain joins TRBV6-5 and TRBJ1-5; no clear D gene. The CDR3 has 15 residues. V dropped 8 bases and J dropped 0 bases, with 14 bases sitting between them. Germline V gene sequence: CDR1 MNHEY, CDR2 SVGAGI. CDR3 sequence: CASGSAGHSNQPQHF. The CDR3 DNA is TGTGCCAGCGGGTCGGCGGGCCATAGCAATCAGCCCCAGCATTTT.

The chain links TRBV5-1 to TRBJ1-5; D not certain. The CDR3 has 12 amino acids. Trimming cost V 0 bases and J 6 bases, with 4 bases left between them. The V gene's germline CDR1 is SGHRS and CDR2 YFSETQ. CDR3 DNA sequence: TGCGCCAGCAGCTTGGACCCTCAGCCCCAGCATTTT. Amino acid sequence: CASSLDPQPQHF.

The V and J genes are TRBV27 and TRBJ1-4; TRBD1 is a possible D gene (5 bases). The CDR3 sequence is 16 residues long. The V end lost 3 bases, the J end lost 0 bases, and 11 bases lay between the germline ends. CDR1 is MNHEY, CDR2 SMNVEV, per germline (reference sequence). CDR3: CASSLGLDTTNEKLFF. The DNA of the CDR3 is TGTGCCAGCAGTTTGGGGCTCGATACAACTAATGAAAAACTGTTTTTT.

V and J are TRBV5-1 and TRBJ2-1, with 7 bases fitting TRBD1. In germline, CDR1 is SGHRS, CDR2 YFSETQ. The CDR3 spans 13 residues. The ends lost 4 bases at V and 6 bases at J; junction bases unmatched: 4. The DNA of the CDR3 is TGCGCCAGCAGCCACGGGACAGCCAATGAGCAGTTCTTC. This gives the protein CASSHGTANEQFF.

This clone is a singleton in its sample. The CDR3 region is CASRNRVDGHEAFF. The CDR3 nucleotides read TGTGCCAGCAGGAACCGGGTTGACGGGCATGAAGCTTTCTTT. This sequence joins TRBV28 and TRBJ1-1, with D unclear. Trimming pared 6 bases from V and 7 bases from J, leaving 18 bases between. This CDR3 comprises 14 residues. Germline-derived CDR1 and CDR2 are MDHEN and SYDVKM.

In DNA form, the CDR3 reads TGCGCCAGCAACCCGGACGGGAACACCGGGGAGCTGTTTTTT. This codes for CASNPDGNTGELFF. The chain is built from TRBV5-1 and TRBJ2-2, with D uncertain. Looked up from germline, CDR1 is SGHRS and CDR2 is YFSETQ. V shed 6 bases and J shed 1 base, with 10 bases lying between them. CDR3 length equals 14 residues. Together with reference TRBV5-1 and TRBJ2-2, the CDR3 gives the full variable domain: KAGVTQTPRYLIKTRGQQVTLSCSPISGHRSVSWYQQTPGQGLQFLFEYFSETQRNKGNFPGRFSGRQFSNSRSEMNVSTLELGDSALYLCASNPDGNTGELFFGEGSRLTVL.